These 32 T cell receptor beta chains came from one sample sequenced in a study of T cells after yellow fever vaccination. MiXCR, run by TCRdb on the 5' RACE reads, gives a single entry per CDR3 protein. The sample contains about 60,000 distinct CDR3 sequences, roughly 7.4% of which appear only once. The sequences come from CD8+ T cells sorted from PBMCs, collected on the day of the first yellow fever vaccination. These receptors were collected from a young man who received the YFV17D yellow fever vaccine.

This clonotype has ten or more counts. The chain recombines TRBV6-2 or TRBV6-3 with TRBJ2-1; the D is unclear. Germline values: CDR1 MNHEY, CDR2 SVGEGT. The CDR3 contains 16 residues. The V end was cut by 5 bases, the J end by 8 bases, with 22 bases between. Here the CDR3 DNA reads TGTGCCAGCAGTACCTTCGGGTCCCCAGTCGTCGATGAGCAGTTCTTC. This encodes CASSTFGSPVVDEQFF.

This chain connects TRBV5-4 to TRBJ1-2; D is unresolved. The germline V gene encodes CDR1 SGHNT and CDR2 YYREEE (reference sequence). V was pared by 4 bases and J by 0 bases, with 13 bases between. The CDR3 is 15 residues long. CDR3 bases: TGTGCCAGCAGCGTCCCGGGAGACCCTAACTATGGCTACACCTTC. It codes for CASSVPGDPNYGYTF.

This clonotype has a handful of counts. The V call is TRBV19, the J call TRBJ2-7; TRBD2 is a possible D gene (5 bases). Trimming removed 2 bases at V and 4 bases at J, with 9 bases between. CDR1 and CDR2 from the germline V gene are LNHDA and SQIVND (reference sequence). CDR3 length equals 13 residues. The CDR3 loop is CASSIIGEYEQYF. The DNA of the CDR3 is TGTGCCAGTAGTATAATTGGGGAGTACGAGCAGTACTTC.

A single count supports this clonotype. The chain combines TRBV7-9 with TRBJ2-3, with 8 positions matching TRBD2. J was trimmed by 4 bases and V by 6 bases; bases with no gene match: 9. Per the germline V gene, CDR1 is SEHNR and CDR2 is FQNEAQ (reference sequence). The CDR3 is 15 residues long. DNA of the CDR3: TGTGCCAGCAGGGAACAAGCGGGGGCAGCAGATACGCAGTATTTT. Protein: CASREQAGAADTQYF.

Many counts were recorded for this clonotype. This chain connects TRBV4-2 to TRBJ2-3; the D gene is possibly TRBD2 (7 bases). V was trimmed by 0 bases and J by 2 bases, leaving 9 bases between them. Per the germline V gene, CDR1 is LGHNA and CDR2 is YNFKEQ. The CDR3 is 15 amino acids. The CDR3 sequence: CASSQDGGPTDTQYF. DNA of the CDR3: TGTGCCAGCAGCCAAGACGGGGGGCCCACAGATACGCAGTATTTT.

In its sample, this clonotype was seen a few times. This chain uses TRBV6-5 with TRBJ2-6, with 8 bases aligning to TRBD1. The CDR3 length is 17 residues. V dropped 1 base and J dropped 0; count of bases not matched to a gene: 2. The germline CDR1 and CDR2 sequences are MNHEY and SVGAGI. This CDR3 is CASSYLTGDSGANVLTF. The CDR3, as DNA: TGTGCCAGCAGTTACTTGACAGGGGACTCTGGGGCCAACGTCCTGACTTTC.

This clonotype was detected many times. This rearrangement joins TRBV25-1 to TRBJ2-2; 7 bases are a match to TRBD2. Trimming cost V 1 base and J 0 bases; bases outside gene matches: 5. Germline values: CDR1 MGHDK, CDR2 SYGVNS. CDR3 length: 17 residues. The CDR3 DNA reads TGTGCCAGCAGTGAATTCTGGGGGGGTTCGAACACCGGGGAGCTGTTTTTT. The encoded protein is CASSEFWGGSNTGELFF. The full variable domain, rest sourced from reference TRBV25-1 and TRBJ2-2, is EADIYQTPRYLVIGTGKKITLECSQTMGHDKMYWYQQDPGMELHLIHYSYGVNSTEKGDLSSESTVSRIRTEHFPLTLESARPSHTSQYLCASSEFWGGSNTGELFFGEGSRLTVL.

CDR3 amino acids: CSVAGGQGAPYEQYF. In nucleotides, the CDR3 is TGCAGCGTTGCGGGTGGGCAGGGGGCTCCCTACGAGCAGTACTTC. The chain has TRBV29-1 and TRBJ2-7; 8 bases are shared with TRBD1. After removal of 4 bases from V and 2 bases from J, the junction contained 10 bases not matched to a gene. Germline assignment: CDR1 SQVTM and CDR2 ANQGSEA. There are 15 residues in the CDR3.

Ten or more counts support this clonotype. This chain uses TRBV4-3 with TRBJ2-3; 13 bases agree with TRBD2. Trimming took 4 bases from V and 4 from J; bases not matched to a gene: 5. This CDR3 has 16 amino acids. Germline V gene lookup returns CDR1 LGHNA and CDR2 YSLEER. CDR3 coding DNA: TGCGCCAGCAGCCTATCACTAGCGGGGGGGCCAGATACGCAGTATTTT. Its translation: CASSLSLAGGPDTQYF.

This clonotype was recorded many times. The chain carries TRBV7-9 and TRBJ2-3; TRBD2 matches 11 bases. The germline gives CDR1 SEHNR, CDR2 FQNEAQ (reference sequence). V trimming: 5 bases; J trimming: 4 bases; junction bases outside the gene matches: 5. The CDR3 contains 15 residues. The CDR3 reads CASSPLAGDSDTQYF. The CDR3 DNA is TGTGCCAGCAGCCCACTAGCGGGAGACTCAGATACGCAGTATTTT.

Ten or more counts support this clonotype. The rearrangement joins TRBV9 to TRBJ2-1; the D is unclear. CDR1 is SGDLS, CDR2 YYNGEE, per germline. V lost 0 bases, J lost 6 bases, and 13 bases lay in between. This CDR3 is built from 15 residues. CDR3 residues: CASSVGSFSTNEQFF. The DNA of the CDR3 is TGTGCCAGCAGCGTAGGTAGCTTTTCGACCAATGAGCAGTTCTTC.

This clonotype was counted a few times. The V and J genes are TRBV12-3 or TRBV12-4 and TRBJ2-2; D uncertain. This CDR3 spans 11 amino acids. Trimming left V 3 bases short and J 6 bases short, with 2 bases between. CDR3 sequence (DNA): TGTGCCAGCAGTTTTTCCGGGGAGCTGTTTTTT. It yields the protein CASSFSGELFF.

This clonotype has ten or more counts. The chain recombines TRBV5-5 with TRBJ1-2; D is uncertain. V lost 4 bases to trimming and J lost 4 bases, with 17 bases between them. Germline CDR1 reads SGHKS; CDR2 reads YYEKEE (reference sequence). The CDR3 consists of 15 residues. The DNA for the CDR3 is TGTGCCAGCAGCAGCAGTCGGGATTACCCCTATGGCTACACCTTC. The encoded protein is CASSSSRDYPYGYTF.

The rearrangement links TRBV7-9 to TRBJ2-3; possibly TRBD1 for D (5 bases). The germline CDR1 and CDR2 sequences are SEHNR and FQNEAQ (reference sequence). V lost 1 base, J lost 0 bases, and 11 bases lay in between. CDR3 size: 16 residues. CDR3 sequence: CASSLGGHLSTDTQYF. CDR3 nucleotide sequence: TGTGCCAGCAGCTTAGGCGGACACCTTAGCACAGATACGCAGTATTTT.

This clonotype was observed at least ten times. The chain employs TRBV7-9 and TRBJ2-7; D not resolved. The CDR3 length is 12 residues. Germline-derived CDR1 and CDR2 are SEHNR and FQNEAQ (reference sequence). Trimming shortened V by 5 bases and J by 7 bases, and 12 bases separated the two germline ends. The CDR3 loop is CASSPAFKEQYF. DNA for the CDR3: TGTGCCAGCAGCCCAGCTTTCAAGGAGCAGTACTTC. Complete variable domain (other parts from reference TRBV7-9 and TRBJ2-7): DTGVSQNPRHKITKRGQNVTFRCDPISEHNRLYWYRQTLGQGPEFLTYFQNEAQLEKSRLLSDRFSAERPKGSFSTLEIQRTEQGDSAMYLCASSPAFKEQYFGPGTRLTVT.

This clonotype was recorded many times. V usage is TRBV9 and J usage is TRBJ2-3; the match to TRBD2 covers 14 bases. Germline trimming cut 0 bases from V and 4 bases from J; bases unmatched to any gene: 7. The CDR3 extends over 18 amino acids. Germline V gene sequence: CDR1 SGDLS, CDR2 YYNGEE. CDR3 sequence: CASSVGLAGGYSADTQYF. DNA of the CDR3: TGTGCCAGCAGCGTAGGACTAGCGGGGGGGTATAGCGCAGATACGCAGTATTTT.

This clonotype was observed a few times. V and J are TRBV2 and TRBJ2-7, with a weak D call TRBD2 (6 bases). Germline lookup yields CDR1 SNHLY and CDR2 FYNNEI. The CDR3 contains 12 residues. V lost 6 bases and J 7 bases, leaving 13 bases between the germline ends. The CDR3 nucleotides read TGTGCCAGCAGGGAGGGGATGGGGGAGCAGTACGTC. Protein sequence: CASREGMGEQYV.

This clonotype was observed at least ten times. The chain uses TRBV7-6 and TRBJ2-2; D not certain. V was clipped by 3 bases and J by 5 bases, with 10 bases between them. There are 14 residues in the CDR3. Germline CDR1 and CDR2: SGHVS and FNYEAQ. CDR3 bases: TGTGCCAGCAGCTTTTCGTCTGGAACCGGGGAGCTGTTTTTT. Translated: CASSFSSGTGELFF.

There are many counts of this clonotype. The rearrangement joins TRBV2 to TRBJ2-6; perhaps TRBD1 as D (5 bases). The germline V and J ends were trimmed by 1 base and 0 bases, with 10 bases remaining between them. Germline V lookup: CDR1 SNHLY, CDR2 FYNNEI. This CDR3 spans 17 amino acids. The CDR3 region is CASSEGGSSSGANVLTF. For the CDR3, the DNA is TGTGCCAGCAGTGAAGGGGGCAGCTCCTCTGGGGCCAACGTCCTGACTTTC.

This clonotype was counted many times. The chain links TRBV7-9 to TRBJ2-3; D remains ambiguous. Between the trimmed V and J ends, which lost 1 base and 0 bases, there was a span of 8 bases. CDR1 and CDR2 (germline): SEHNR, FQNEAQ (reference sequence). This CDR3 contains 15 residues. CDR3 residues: CASSLVALSTDTQYF. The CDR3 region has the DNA TGTGCCAGCAGCTTAGTGGCCCTTAGCACAGATACGCAGTATTTT.

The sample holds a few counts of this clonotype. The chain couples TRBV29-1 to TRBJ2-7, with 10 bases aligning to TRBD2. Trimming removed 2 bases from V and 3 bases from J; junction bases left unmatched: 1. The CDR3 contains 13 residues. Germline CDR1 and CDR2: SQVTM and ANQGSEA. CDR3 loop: CSVEKRGGYEQYF. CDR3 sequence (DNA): TGCAGCGTTGAAAAGCGGGGGGGCTACGAGCAGTACTTC.

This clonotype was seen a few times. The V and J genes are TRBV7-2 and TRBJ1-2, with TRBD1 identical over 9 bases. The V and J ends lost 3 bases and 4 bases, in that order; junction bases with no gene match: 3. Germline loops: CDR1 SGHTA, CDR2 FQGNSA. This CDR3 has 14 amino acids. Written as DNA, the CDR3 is TGTGCCAGCAGCTTGGACAGGGGTCTCTATGGCTACACCTTC. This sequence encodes CASSLDRGLYGYTF.

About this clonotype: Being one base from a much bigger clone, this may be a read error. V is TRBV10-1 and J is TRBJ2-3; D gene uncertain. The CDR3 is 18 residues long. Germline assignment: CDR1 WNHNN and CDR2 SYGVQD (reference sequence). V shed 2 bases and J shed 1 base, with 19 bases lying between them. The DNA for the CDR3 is TGCGCCAGCAGTGAGCGCGACCCGACCCTTAGGGGCACAGATACGCAGTATTTT. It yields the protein CASSERDPTLRGTDTQYF.

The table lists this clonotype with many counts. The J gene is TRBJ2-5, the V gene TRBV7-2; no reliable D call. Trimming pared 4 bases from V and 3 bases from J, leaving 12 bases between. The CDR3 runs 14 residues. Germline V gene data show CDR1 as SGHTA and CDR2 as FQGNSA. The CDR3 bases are TGTGCCAGCAGCTCGACCTTGGCGAAAGAGACCCAGTACTTC. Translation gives CASSSTLAKETQYF.

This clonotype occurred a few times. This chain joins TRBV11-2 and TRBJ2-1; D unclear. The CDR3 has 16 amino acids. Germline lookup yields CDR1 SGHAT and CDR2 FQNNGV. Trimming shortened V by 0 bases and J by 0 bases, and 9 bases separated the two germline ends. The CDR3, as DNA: TGTGCCAGCAGCTTAGAGGTAGGCAGCTCCTACAATGAGCAGTTCTTC. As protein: CASSLEVGSSYNEQFF.

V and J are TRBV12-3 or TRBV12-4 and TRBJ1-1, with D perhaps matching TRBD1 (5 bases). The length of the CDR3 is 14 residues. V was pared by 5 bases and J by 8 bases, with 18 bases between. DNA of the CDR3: TGTGCCAGCAGTGGGGGTTATAGGGCCTCAGAAGCTTTCTTT. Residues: CASSGGYRASEAFF.

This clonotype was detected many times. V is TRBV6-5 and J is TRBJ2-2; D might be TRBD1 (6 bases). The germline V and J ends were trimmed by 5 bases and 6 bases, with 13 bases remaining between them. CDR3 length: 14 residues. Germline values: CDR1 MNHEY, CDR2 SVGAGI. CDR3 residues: CASSPWDTAGELFF. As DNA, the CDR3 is TGTGCCAGCAGTCCCTGGGACACGGCCGGGGAGCTGTTTTTT.

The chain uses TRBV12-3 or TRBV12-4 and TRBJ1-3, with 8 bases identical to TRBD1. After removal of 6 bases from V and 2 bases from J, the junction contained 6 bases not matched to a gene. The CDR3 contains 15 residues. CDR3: CASSPSGGPGNTIYF. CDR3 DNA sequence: TGTGCCAGCAGCCCTTCAGGGGGCCCTGGAAACACCATATATTTT.

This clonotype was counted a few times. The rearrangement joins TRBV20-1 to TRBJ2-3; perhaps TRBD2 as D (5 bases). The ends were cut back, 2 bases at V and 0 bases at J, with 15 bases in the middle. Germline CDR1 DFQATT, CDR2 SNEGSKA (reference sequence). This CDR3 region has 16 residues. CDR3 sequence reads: CSARMFGAASTDTQYF. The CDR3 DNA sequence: TGCAGTGCTAGAATGTTTGGAGCGGCTAGCACAGATACGCAGTATTTT.

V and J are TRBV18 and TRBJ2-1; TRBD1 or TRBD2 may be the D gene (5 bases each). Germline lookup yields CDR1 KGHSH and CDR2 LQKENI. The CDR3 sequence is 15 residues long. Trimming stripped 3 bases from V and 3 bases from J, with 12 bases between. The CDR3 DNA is TGTGCCAGCTCACCGGGACGGGGTCGCTACAATGAGCAGTTCTTC. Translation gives CASSPGRGRYNEQFF.

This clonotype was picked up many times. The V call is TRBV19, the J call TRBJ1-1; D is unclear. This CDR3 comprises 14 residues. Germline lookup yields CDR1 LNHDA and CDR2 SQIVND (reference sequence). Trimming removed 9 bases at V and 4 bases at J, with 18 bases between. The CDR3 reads CASSIAGLLTEAFF. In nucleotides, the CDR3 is TGTGCCAGCTCTATCGCTGGGCTGCTCACTGAAGCTTTCTTT.

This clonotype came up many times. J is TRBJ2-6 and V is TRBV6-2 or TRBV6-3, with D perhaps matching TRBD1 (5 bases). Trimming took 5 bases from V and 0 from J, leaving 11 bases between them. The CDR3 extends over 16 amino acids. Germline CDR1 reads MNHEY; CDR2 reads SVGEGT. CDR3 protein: CASSGQGDSGANVLTF. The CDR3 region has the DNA TGTGCCAGCAGTGGGCAGGGCGACTCTGGGGCCAACGTCCTGACTTTC.